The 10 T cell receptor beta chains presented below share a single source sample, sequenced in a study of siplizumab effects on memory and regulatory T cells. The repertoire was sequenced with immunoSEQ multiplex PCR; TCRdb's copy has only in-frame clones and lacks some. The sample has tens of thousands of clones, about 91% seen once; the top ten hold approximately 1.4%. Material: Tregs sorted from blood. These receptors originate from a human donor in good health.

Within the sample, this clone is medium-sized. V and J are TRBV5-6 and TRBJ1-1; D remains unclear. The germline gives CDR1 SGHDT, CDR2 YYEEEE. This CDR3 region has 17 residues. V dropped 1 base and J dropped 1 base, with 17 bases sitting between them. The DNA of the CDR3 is TGTGCCAGCAGCTTGTCGGTGAGCCCTGCAGGGAACACTGAAGCTTTCTTT. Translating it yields CASSLSVSPAGNTEAFF.

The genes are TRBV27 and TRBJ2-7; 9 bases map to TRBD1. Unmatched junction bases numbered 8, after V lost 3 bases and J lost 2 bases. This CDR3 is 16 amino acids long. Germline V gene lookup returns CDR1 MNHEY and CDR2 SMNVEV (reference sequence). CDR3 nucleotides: TGTGCCAGCAGTTTCCTCGGCGGGACAGGGACCTACGAGCAGTACTTC. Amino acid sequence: CASSFLGGTGTYEQYF.

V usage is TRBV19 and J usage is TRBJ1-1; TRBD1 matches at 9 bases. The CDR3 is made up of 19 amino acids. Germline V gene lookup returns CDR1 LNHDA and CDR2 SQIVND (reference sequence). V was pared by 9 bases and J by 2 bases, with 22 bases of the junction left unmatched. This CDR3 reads CARKDLILPGQGDNTEAFF. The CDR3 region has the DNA TGTGCCAGGAAAGACCTCATCTTACCGGGACAGGGCGACAACACTGAAGCTTTCTTT.

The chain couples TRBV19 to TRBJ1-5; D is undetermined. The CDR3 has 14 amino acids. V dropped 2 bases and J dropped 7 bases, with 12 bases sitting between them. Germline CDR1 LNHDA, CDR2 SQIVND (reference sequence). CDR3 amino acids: CASSIPGFRQPQHF. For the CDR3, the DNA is TGTGCCAGTAGTATACCGGGGTTCCGGCAGCCCCAGCATTTT.

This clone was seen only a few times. The CDR3 nucleotides read TGCGCCAGCAGCCCAGAAGCGGGGGGGTACAATGAGCAGTTCTTC. It specifies CASSPEAGGYNEQFF. The rearrangement joins TRBV5-1 to TRBJ2-1, with TRBD2 identical over 10 bases. The CDR3 consists of 15 residues. V shed 4 bases and J 4 bases; nucleotides not matched to a gene: 5. CDR1 and CDR2 (germline): SGHRS, YFSETQ.

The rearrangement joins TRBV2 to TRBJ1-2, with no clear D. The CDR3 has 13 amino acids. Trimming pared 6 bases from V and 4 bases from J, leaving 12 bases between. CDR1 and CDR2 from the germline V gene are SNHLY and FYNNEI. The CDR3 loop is CASSDGAGYGYTF. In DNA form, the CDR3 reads TGTGCCAGCAGCGACGGAGCCGGCTATGGCTACACCTTC.

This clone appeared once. Here the CDR3 reads CASSLEVRGQFNEKLFF. In DNA, the CDR3 is TGCGCCAGCAGCTTGGAAGTTAGGGGACAGTTTAATGAAAAACTGTTTTTT. This rearrangement joins TRBV5-1 to TRBJ1-4; 7 bases are a match to TRBD1. V lost 0 bases, J lost 4 bases, and 9 bases stayed unmatched. CDR1 and CDR2 from the germline V gene are SGHRS and YFSETQ. CDR3 length: 17 residues.

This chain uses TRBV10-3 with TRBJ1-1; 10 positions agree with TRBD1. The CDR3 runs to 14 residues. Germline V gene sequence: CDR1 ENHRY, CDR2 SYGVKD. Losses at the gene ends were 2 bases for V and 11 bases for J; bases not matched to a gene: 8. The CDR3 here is CAISERLDRGQAFF. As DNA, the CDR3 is TGTGCCATCAGTGAGCGCCTCGACAGGGGGCAGGCTTTCTTT.

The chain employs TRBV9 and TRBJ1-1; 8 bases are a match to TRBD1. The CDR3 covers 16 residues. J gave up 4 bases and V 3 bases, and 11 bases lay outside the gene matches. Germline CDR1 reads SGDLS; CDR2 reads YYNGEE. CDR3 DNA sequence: TGTGCCAGCAGCGGCGCAGGGGGCGTGAGGTCCACTGAAGCTTTCTTT. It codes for CASSGAGGVRSTEAFF. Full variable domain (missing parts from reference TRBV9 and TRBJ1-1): DSGVTQTPKHLITATGQRVTLRCSPRSGDLSVYWYQQSLDQGLQFLIQYYNGEERAKGNILERFSAQQFPDLHSELNLSSLELGDSALYFCASSGAGGVRSTEAFFGQGTRLTVV.

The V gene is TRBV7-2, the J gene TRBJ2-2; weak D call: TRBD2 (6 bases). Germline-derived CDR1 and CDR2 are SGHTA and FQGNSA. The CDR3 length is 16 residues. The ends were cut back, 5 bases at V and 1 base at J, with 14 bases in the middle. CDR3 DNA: TGTGCCAGCAGCCAAATTGGGACTTTGAACACCGGGGAGCTGTTTTTT. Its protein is CASSQIGTLNTGELFF.